Listed here is a single T cell receptor beta chain. What it binds is unknown. Libraries were prepared by immunoSEQ multiplex PCR; TCRdb keeps only in-frame clonotypes and omits some of them. The sample has roughly 120,000 clones; 85% are singletons. This CDR3 spans 13 amino acids. Germline V gene lookup returns CDR1 LGHDT and CDR2 YNNKEL (reference sequence). Deletions cut 0 bases from V and 9 bases from J, with 10 bases between. The data belong to a study of T cell responses to AZD1222 COVID-19 vaccine. Study results and limitations: Clonal diversity may have been underestimated, and the donors were mostly white British, with more females than males. Nearly half of spike-specific TCRs reportedly target unmutated variant regions.

The TCR originated in an adult who received the AZD1222 COVID-19 vaccine. The starting material was peripheral blood, obtained 28 days after the second AZD1222 dose. This chain links TRBV3-1 (or the pseudogene TRBV3-2) with TRBJ2-3; D tentatively reads TRBD1 or TRBD2 (6 bases each). The CDR3 is CASSQDRGRTQYF. Here the CDR3 DNA reads TGTGCCAGCAGCCAAGATAGGGGGAGGACGCAGTATTTT.